These 32 T cell receptor beta chains originate from one sample sequenced in a study of quantifying T cell responses using KT2 cells. Background on the study: cDNA was made from DNase-treated RNA using alpha and beta constant primers.

The cDNA 3' end received a ligated oligonucleotide with a UMI. An equimolar mix of RC1.1 and RC1.2 primed the beta chain across TRBC1 and TRBC2. TCRdb fed the UMI-ligation and nested PCR reads into MiXCR, producing one record per CDR3 protein. The table includes 42,000 or so distinct CDR3 sequences, over 15% detected once. The source material was PBMCs spiked with cells of the T cell clone KT2. All receptors come from a human donor.

The chain has TRBV5-5 and TRBJ2-1; D might be TRBD2 (6 bases). Germline V gives CDR1 SGHKS, CDR2 YYEKEE (reference sequence). Trimming left V 5 bases short and J 5 bases short, with 14 bases between. The CDR3 runs 14 residues. CDR3 sequence reads: CASSSGLDDNEQFF. The CDR3 DNA reads TGTGCCAGCAGTTCGGGACTCGATGACAATGAGCAGTTCTTC. The variable domain in full, completed from reference TRBV5-5 and TRBJ2-1, reads DAGVTQSPTHLIKTRGQQVTLRCSPISGHKSVSWYQQVLGQGPQFIFQYYEKEERGRGNFPDRFSARQFPNYSSELNVNALLLGDSALYLCASSSGLDDNEQFFGPGTRLTVL.

The gene calls are TRBV6-1 and TRBJ1-5; D unclear. The germline gives CDR1 MNHNS, CDR2 SASEGT. CDR3 size: 11 residues. Trimming removed 6 bases from V and 4 bases from J, with 4 bases in between. CDR3 nucleotide sequence: TGTGCCAGCAGCAATAATCAGCCCCAGCATTTT. Translation gives CASSNNQPQHF.

The chain combines TRBV30 with TRBJ1-1; no definite D call. This CDR3 is built from 13 residues. Deletions cut 0 bases from V and 7 bases from J, with 12 bases between. The germline gives CDR1 GTSNPN, CDR2 SVGIG (reference sequence). The CDR3 region is CAWSVLNILEAFF. CDR3 nucleotides: TGTGCCTGGAGTGTACTTAACATACTTGAAGCTTTCTTT.

This clonotype occurred a few times. This chain uses TRBV6-5 with TRBJ1-1, with D possibly matching TRBD1 (6 bases). The CDR3 length is 15 residues. V shed 0 bases and J shed 1 base, with 9 bases lying between them. The V gene's germline CDR1 is MNHEY and CDR2 SVGAGI. The CDR3 spells CASSYSTGANTEAFF. CDR3 nucleotide sequence: TGTGCCAGCAGTTACTCGACAGGCGCGAACACTGAAGCTTTCTTT.

The count of this clonotype is one. The chain employs TRBV4-1 and TRBJ2-7, with D maybe TRBD2 (6 bases). V lost 1 base and J 3 bases, leaving 13 bases between the germline ends. The germline CDR1 and CDR2 sequences are MGHRA and YSYEKL. This CDR3 has 15 residues. CDR3 protein: CASSQGRGGSYEQYF. CDR3 sequence (DNA): TGCGCCAGCAGCCAAGGAAGGGGAGGAAGCTACGAGCAGTACTTC.

The rearrangement joins TRBV6-2 or TRBV6-3 to TRBJ1-5; no firm D call. CDR1 and CDR2 (germline): MNHEY, SVGEGT. V was clipped by 2 bases and J by 7 bases, with 15 bases between them. The CDR3 contains 15 residues. The CDR3 nucleotides read TGTGCCAGCAGTTACAGGGTTGAGGCAAAGCAGCCCCAGCATTTT. It specifies CASSYRVEAKQPQHF.

The J gene is TRBJ2-3, the V gene TRBV7-6; possibly TRBD1 for D (6 bases). The CDR3 runs 14 residues. Germline CDR1 reads SGHVS; CDR2 reads FNYEAQ. V shed 2 bases and J shed 6 bases, with 12 bases lying between them. The chain's CDR3 is CASSLRTAPDTQYF. DNA for the CDR3: TGTGCCAGCAGCTTAAGGACAGCACCGGATACGCAGTATTTT. Full variable domain (remainder filled in from reference TRBV7-6 and TRBJ2-3): GAGVSQSPRYKVTKRGQDVALRCDPISGHVSLYWYRQALGQGPEFLTYFNYEAQQDKSGLPNDRFSAERPEGSISTLTIQRTEQRDSAMYRCASSLRTAPDTQYFGPGTRLTVL.

This clonotype was observed a few times. The chain links TRBV9 to TRBJ2-2; D is undetermined. CDR1 and CDR2 (germline): SGDLS, YYNGEE. The V end lost 2 bases, the J end lost 5 bases, and 4 bases lay between the germline ends. The CDR3 is 12 residues long. DNA for the CDR3: TGTGCCAGCAGCGTCCTTACCGGGGAGCTGTTTTTT. Translating it yields CASSVLTGELFF.

This clonotype has just a few counts. The CDR3 is CASSELQGQGGDTEAFF. The CDR3 DNA reads as TGTGCCAGCAGTGAATTGCAGGGGCAGGGAGGGGACACTGAAGCTTTCTTT. This chain connects TRBV25-1 to TRBJ1-1, with a tentative D call TRBD1 (6 bases). The V end was cut by 1 base, the J end by 3 bases, with 18 bases between. Per the germline V gene, CDR1 is MGHDK and CDR2 is SYGVNS. The CDR3 loop spans 17 amino acids. The full variable domain, rest sourced from reference TRBV25-1 and TRBJ1-1, is EADIYQTPRYLVIGTGKKITLECSQTMGHDKMYWYQQDPGMELHLIHYSYGVNSTEKGDLSSESTVSRIRTEHFPLTLESARPSHTSQYLCASSELQGQGGDTEAFFGQGTRLTVV.

The chain employs TRBV20-1 and TRBJ2-7; D possibly uses TRBD1 or TRBD2 (6 bases each). CDR3 size: 15 residues. The germline gives CDR1 DFQATT, CDR2 SNEGSKA (reference sequence). Trimming left V 6 bases short and J 1 base short, with 19 bases between. The CDR3 protein is CSAPGERGDSYEQYF. The CDR3 nucleotides read TGCAGTGCCCCAGGTGAAAGGGGGGATTCCTACGAGCAGTACTTC.

The genes are TRBV3-2 and TRBJ2-1; the D call of TRBD1 is as the table states it, not checked on the DNA. TRBV3-2 is an annotated pseudogene. CDR3 length equals 14 residues. Here the CDR3 DNA reads TGTGCCAGCAGCCGGCGACCCCCCTACAATGAGCAGTTCTTC. Translated, it gives CASSRRPPYNEQFF.

V and J are TRBV4-2 and TRBJ2-1, with a weak D call TRBD1 (6 bases). V dropped 0 bases and J dropped 10 bases, with 13 bases sitting between them. Germline V gene sequence: CDR1 LGHNA, CDR2 YNFKEQ. The CDR3 runs 14 residues. DNA for the CDR3: TGTGCCAGCAGCCAAGATGGGACGGGACAAGAGCAGTTCTTC. Encoded protein: CASSQDGTGQEQFF.

This clonotype was seen a few times. The chain links TRBV6-2 or TRBV6-3 to TRBJ1-1; D not certain. The germline CDR1 and CDR2 sequences are MNHEY and SVGEGT. This CDR3 region has 13 residues. The V gene lost 4 bases and the J gene lost 3 bases, with 9 bases spanning the gap. Written as DNA, the CDR3 is TGTGCCAGCAGTTTCCAGAGCGACACTGAAGCTTTCTTT. It is translated as CASSFQSDTEAFF.

This chain joins TRBV7-2 and TRBJ1-5, with D possibly TRBD1 on 5 matching bases. Germline-derived CDR1 and CDR2 are SGHTA and FQGNSA. CDR3 length: 15 amino acids. V gave up 2 bases and J gave up 4 bases, with 12 bases separating them. Written as DNA, the CDR3 is TGTGCCAGCAGCTTATCTACGGGGCCAAATCAGCCCCAGCATTTT. Residues: CASSLSTGPNQPQHF.

This clonotype was counted at least ten times. The chain uses TRBV6-5 and TRBJ2-7; TRBD2 matches at 8 bases. Germline V gives CDR1 MNHEY, CDR2 SVGAGI. This CDR3 comprises 15 residues. Germline trimming cut 2 bases from V and 3 bases from J; bases unmatched to any gene: 6. The CDR3 sequence is CASSYSSSGSYEQYF. The CDR3 nucleotides read TGTGCCAGCAGTTACAGTTCCAGCGGGAGCTACGAGCAGTACTTC.

The chain links TRBV27 to TRBJ2-3; D unresolved. There are 14 residues in the CDR3. With 2 bases removed from V and 6 bases from J, the gap between germline ends came to 12 bases. Germline V gene data show CDR1 as MNHEY and CDR2 as SMNVEV (reference sequence). The CDR3 sequence: CASSLRALTDTQYF. The CDR3 region has the DNA TGTGCCAGCAGTTTAAGGGCCCTCACGGATACGCAGTATTTT.

V usage is TRBV5-4 and J usage is TRBJ1-5; D is unresolved. The V end lost 2 bases, the J end lost 5 bases, and 8 bases lay between the germline ends. This CDR3 is built from 13 residues. Germline CDR1 reads SGHNT; CDR2 reads YYREEE (reference sequence). The CDR3 DNA reads as TGTGCCAGCAGCTTCGACCGGGATCAGCCCCAGCATTTT. This encodes CASSFDRDQPQHF.

In this sample, this clonotype turned up many times. The chain has TRBV7-2 and TRBJ2-7; 7 bases line up with TRBD1. Germline V gene data show CDR1 as SGHTA and CDR2 as FQGNSA. V shed 4 bases and J 2 bases; nucleotides not matched to a gene: 14. This CDR3 region has 17 residues. Written as DNA, the CDR3 is TGTGCCAGCAGCTCGTGGCCCAGACAGGGTCTGGCCTACGAGCAGTACTTC. Protein: CASSSWPRQGLAYEQYF.

This rearrangement joins TRBV18 to TRBJ1-2; 7 positions agree with TRBD1. Germline V CDR1 and CDR2: KGHSH, LQKENI. The trim removed 1 base at V and 0 bases at J, leaving 8 bases unmatched. The CDR3 spans 17 residues. Written as DNA, the CDR3 is TGTGCCAGCTCACCACTGCCGGGACAGAAGACTAACTATGGCTACACCTTC. It is translated as CASSPLPGQKTNYGYTF. Variable domain in full (rest from reference TRBV18 and TRBJ1-2): NAGVMQNPRHLVRRRGQEARLRCSPMKGHSHVYWYRQLPEEGLKFMVYLQKENIIDESGMPKERFSAEFPKEGPSILRIQQVVRGDSAAYFCASSPLPGQKTNYGYTFGSGTRLTVV.

This clonotype was recorded once. The chain carries TRBV10-2 and TRBJ1-6; 7 bases are a match to TRBD1. The V segment lost 8 bases and the J segment 7 bases; nucleotides outside the gene matches: 11. Germline V gene lookup returns CDR1 WSHSY and CDR2 SAAADI. The CDR3 has 15 residues. This chain's CDR3 is CASLDRAAGNSPLHF. The CDR3 DNA reads as TGCGCCAGCCTCGACAGGGCCGCAGGCAATTCACCCCTCCACTTT.

In its sample, this clonotype was seen a few times. The V gene is TRBV12-3 or TRBV12-4, the J gene TRBJ1-1, with 10 bases aligning to TRBD1. CDR3 size: 14 residues. V lost 5 bases and J lost 4; bases outside the gene matches: 4. The CDR3 protein is CASSARQGATEAFF. The CDR3, as DNA: TGTGCCAGCAGTGCCCGACAGGGGGCCACTGAAGCTTTCTTT.

This clonotype was found a few times. V is TRBV11-2 and J is TRBJ1-3; D uncertain. Germline CDR1 SGHAT, CDR2 FQNNGV. V lost 8 bases and J lost 0, with 11 bases in between. The CDR3 loop spans 14 amino acids. CDR3 loop: CASSQDPSGNTIYF. CDR3 DNA: TGTGCCAGCTCGCAGGATCCCTCTGGAAACACCATATATTTT.

The rearrangement links TRBV6-6 to TRBJ1-3; no firm D call. Trimming took 9 bases from V and 0 from J, leaving 6 bases between them. The CDR3 runs to 12 residues. Germline loops: CDR1 MNHNY, CDR2 SVGAGI (reference sequence). The CDR3 coding sequence is TGTGCCAGTACAGTCTCTGGAAACACCATATATTTT. It yields the protein CASTVSGNTIYF.

The chain has TRBV4-3 and TRBJ2-1, with D unclear. This CDR3 has 15 amino acids. The germline CDR1 and CDR2 sequences are LGHNA and YSLEER. Trimming removed 0 bases from V and 9 bases from J, with 15 bases in between. CDR3 amino acids: CASSQDRRSLGEQFF. The CDR3 nucleotides are TGCGCCAGCAGCCAAGATCGGCGTAGTTTGGGTGAGCAGTTCTTC.

This clonotype showed up many times. V usage is TRBV4-2 and J usage is TRBJ1-2; 9 positions agree with TRBD1. Germline V CDR1 and CDR2: LGHNA, YNFKEQ. The CDR3 spans 16 residues. With 3 bases clipped from V and 8 bases from J, the junction kept 13 bases outside the gene matches. The CDR3 sequence is CASSHEGDRVNKGYTF. The CDR3 bases are TGTGCCAGCAGCCATGAGGGGGACAGGGTAAATAAAGGCTACACCTTC.

This clonotype has a handful of counts. This chain joins TRBV5-6 and TRBJ1-1; D is ambiguous. The CDR3 covers 12 residues. Trimming removed 4 bases at V and 11 bases at J, with 15 bases between. CDR1 and CDR2 from the germline V gene are SGHDT and YYEEEE. The DNA for the CDR3 is TGTGCCAGCAGCGTCGACAAGTCTCGGGCTTTCTTT. It encodes CASSVDKSRAFF.

The CDR3 region is CASLAGGSTDTQYF. CDR3 nucleotide sequence: TGTGCCAGCCTAGCGGGAGGGTCCACAGATACGCAGTATTTT. The rearrangement joins TRBV7-9 to TRBJ2-3; TRBD2 matches at 12 bases. There are 14 residues in the CDR3. With 8 bases clipped from V and 2 bases from J, the junction kept 2 bases outside the gene matches. The germline V gene has CDR1 SEHNR and CDR2 FQNEAQ (reference sequence).

At least ten counts were recorded for this clonotype. J is TRBJ2-1 and V is TRBV20-1; 7 bases line up with TRBD2. CDR3 length: 12 amino acids. Germline CDR1 is DFQATT and CDR2 is SNEGSKA (reference sequence). Unmatched junction bases numbered 5, after V lost 3 bases and J lost 9 bases. CDR3 nucleotides: TGCAGTGCTAGTTGGGGGGGGAGTGAGCAGTTCTTC. Protein: CSASWGGSEQFF.

This clonotype has just a few counts. The V gene is TRBV24-1, the J gene TRBJ2-1, with D possibly being TRBD2 (6 bases). V gave up 3 bases and J gave up 8 bases, with 19 bases separating them. CDR3 length: 16 amino acids. Germline V gene lookup returns CDR1 KGHDR and CDR2 SFDVKD. The chain's CDR3 is CATSDAAGTRLHEQFF. CDR3 bases: TGTGCCACCAGTGATGCCGCGGGGACGCGGCTGCATGAGCAGTTCTTC.

This clonotype was observed a few times. This sequence joins TRBV5-1 and TRBJ1-6; the D is unclear. V was cut by 1 base and J by 8 bases, with 7 bases left in between. Germline lookup yields CDR1 SGHRS and CDR2 YFSETQ. The CDR3 loop spans 13 amino acids. CDR3 region: CASSLPGDSPLHF. In nucleotides, the CDR3 is TGCGCCAGCAGCTTGCCGGGAGATTCACCCCTCCACTTT.

This clonotype has only a few counts. This chain connects TRBV7-2 to TRBJ2-7; D gene uncertain. CDR3 length: 14 amino acids. CDR1 is SGHTA and CDR2 is FQGNSA in the germline V gene. The V end was cut by 1 base, the J end by 7 bases, with 14 bases between. For the CDR3, the DNA is TGTGCCAGCAGCTTAGGGACCCGGTCGGTAGAGCAGTACTTC. Residues: CASSLGTRSVEQYF.

This clonotype came up a few times. This chain joins TRBV6-2 or TRBV6-3 and TRBJ2-1; the match to TRBD2 covers 11 bases. Trimming cost V 6 bases and J 4 bases; bases outside gene matches: 5. This CDR3 has 15 residues. CDR1 is MNHEY and CDR2 is SVGEGT in the germline V gene. The CDR3 DNA reads as TGTGCCAGCAGATATGGGACTAGCGGTTACAATGAGCAGTTCTTC. It codes for CASRYGTSGYNEQFF.